These T cell receptor beta chains were read from a single sample in a study of Ad26.COV2.S vaccination and SARS-CoV-2 variants. TCRdb keeps only in-frame clones here, not all; method: immunoSEQ multiplex PCR. Among hundreds of thousands of clones, 80% to 90% were seen once, and the ten largest hold roughly 5%. The specimen was peripheral blood, collected in a trial of Ad26.COV2.S vaccine versus placebo. The receptors were gathered from a person between 18 and 65 years old who received the Ad26.COV2.S COVID-19 vaccine or a placebo. CDR3s include the opening cysteine and the closing phenylalanine or tryptophan. Fields, in order: clone size, D gene, J gene, V gene, CDR3 protein, CDR3 DNA. D genes are given only for firm matches. Only part of the rows carry a size: once, few, many, or a class if the clone is expanded.

once,-,TRBJ2-1,TRBV30,CAWKQASSYNEQFF,TGTGCCTGGAAACAGGCCAGCTCCTACAATGAGCAGTTCTTC
-,-,TRBJ1-1,TRBV29-1,CSVGGSGTEAFF,TGCAGCGTAGGAGGTTCGGGTACTGAAGCTTTCTTT
-,-,TRBJ1-1,TRBV7-9,CASSALGVGNTEAFF,TGTGCCAGCAGCGCCCTCGGGGTGGGGAACACTGAAGCTTTCTTT
-,-,TRBJ1-1,TRBV5-1,CASTGGTAEAFF,TGCGCCAGCACGGGGGGCACGGCTGAAGCTTTCTTT
-,-,TRBJ2-1,TRBV5-4,CASSQGQTDNEQFF,TGTGCCAGCAGCCAAGGACAGACAGACAATGAGCAGTTCTTC
-,-,TRBJ1-1,TRBV12-3/TRBV12-4,CASSLGDGTEAFF,TGTGCCAGCAGTTTAGGGGATGGCACTGAAGCTTTCTTT
-,-,TRBJ2-1,TRBV7-9,CASSLFTGFGHNEQFF,TGTGCCAGCAGCTTATTTACCGGATTTGGTCACAATGAGCAGTTCTTC
-,TRBD1,TRBJ1-4,TRBV30,CAWTLSTGGGEKLFF,TGTGCCTGGACCCTATCAACAGGGGGTGGTGAAAAACTGTTTTTT
once,-,TRBJ1-1,TRBV29-1,CSVEDQGSDTEAFF,TGCAGCGTTGAAGATCAGGGATCGGACACTGAAGCTTTCTTT
-,-,TRBJ2-7,TRBV6-5,CASSHDGTYEQYF,TGTGCCAGCAGCCACGACGGTACCTACGAGCAGTACTTC
-,-,TRBJ1-5,TRBV6-5,CASRATENQPQHF,TGTGCCAGCAGGGCGACAGAAAATCAGCCCCAGCATTTT
-,TRBD2,TRBJ2-7,TRBV7-6,CASSSSTSGGYEQYF,TGTGCCAGCAGCTCCAGCACTAGCGGGGGCTACGAGCAGTACTTC
-,-,TRBJ1-2,TRBV19,CASSTQGVGVGYTF,TGTGCCAGTAGTACGCAGGGTGTAGGGGTTGGCTACACCTTC
-,-,TRBJ2-4,TRBV12-3/TRBV12-4,CASSRQMGYIQYF,TGTGCCAGCAGCCGACAGATGGGGTACATTCAGTACTTC
-,TRBD1,TRBJ1-1,TRBV7-2,CASSFMAGTAHLNTEAFF,TGTGCCAGCAGCTTCATGGCCGGGACAGCACACTTGAACACTGAAGCTTTCTTT
-,-,TRBJ2-5,TRBV7-2,CASSEGETQYF,TGTGCCAGCAGCGAGGGAGAGACCCAGTACTTC
-,TRBD1,TRBJ1-1,TRBV11-2,CASSPRTGRNTEAFF,TGTGCCAGCAGCCCTAGGACAGGGCGGAACACTGAAGCTTTCTTT
-,-,TRBJ2-2,TRBV30,CAWSLRGTGELFF,TGTGCCTGGAGCCTCAGGGGCACCGGGGAGCTGTTTTTT
-,-,TRBJ1-3,TRBV2,CASSDNEGNTIYF,TGTGCCAGCAGTGATAACGAGGGAAACACCATATATTTT
-,-,TRBJ2-3,TRBV12-3/TRBV12-4,CASEPSTDTQYF,TGTGCCAGCGAACCCTCTACAGATACGCAGTATTTT
-,-,TRBJ2-1,TRBV5-1,CASSLAVTGINEQFF,TGCGCCAGCAGCTTGGCTGTGACAGGTATCAATGAGCAGTTCTTC
-,-,TRBJ2-2,TRBV3-1/TRBV3-2,CASSQDLGTGELFF,TGTGCCAGCAGCCAAGATCTAGGCACCGGGGAGCTGTTTTTT
-,TRBD1,TRBJ2-2,TRBV18,CASSPRTGANTGELFF,TGTGCCAGCTCACCGCGGACAGGGGCGAACACCGGGGAGCTGTTTTTT
-,-,TRBJ2-5,TRBV19,CASSGRDKRKETQYF,TGTGCCAGTAGTGGTAGGGACAAGCGAAAAGAGACCCAGTACTTC
-,TRBD2,TRBJ2-7,TRBV15,CATSRGSLAGGSYEQYF,TGTGCCACCAGCAGAGGAAGCCTAGCGGGGGGTTCCTACGAGCAGTACTTC
-,-,TRBJ1-4,TRBV19,CASSNGQGNEKLFF,TGTGCCAGTAGTAACGGACAAGGAAATGAAAAACTGTTTTTT
few,TRBD1,TRBJ2-5,TRBV11-3,CASSQQGSETQYF,TGTGCCAGCAGCCAACAGGGGAGCGAGACCCAGTACTTC
-,TRBD1,TRBJ1-1,TRBV6-2/TRBV6-3,CASSYSRGTGNTEAFF,TGTGCCAGCAGTTACAGTCGGGGGACAGGGAACACTGAAGCTTTCTTT
-,TRBD2,TRBJ2-3,TRBV7-8,CASSQNVAGASTDTQYF,TGTGCCAGCAGCCAGAACGTAGCGGGAGCTAGCACAGATACGCAGTATTTT
once,TRBD1,TRBJ2-7,TRBV2,CASSARGNFEQYF,TGTGCCAGCAGCGCCAGGGGGAATTTCGAGCAGTACTTC
once,TRBD1,TRBJ2-7,TRBV7-9,CASSMRDRGSYEQYF,TGTGCCAGCAGCATGAGGGACAGGGGGTCCTACGAGCAGTACTTC
-,-,TRBJ1-6,TRBV25-1,CASSDRGPLHF,TGTGCCAGCAGTGACAGGGGCCCCCTCCACTTT
-,-,TRBJ2-7,TRBV7-9,CASSPPLYEQYF,TGTGCCAGCAGCCCCCCCCTCTACGAGCAGTACTTC
-,-,TRBJ1-3,TRBV7-2,CASSTTHSGNTIYF,TGTGCCAGCAGCACCACCCACTCTGGAAACACCATATATTTT
-,TRBD2,TRBJ2-1,TRBV9,CASSVSTSGGPSYNEQFF,TGTGCCAGCAGCGTTTCGACTAGCGGGGGTCCCTCCTACAATGAGCAGTTCTTC
once,TRBD2,TRBJ2-2,TRBV30,CACNGGAGEELFF,TGTGCCTGTAATGGGGGAGCGGGAGAGGAGCTGTTTTTT
-,-,TRBJ2-7,TRBV28,CASRERGLQAFEQYF,TGTGCCAGCAGGGAGAGAGGGCTACAGGCTTTCGAGCAGTACTTC
-,-,TRBJ2-5,TRBV5-4,CASSLRTVQETQYF,TGTGCCAGCAGTTTGAGGACAGTCCAAGAGACCCAGTACTTC
few,TRBD2,TRBJ2-2,TRBV27,CASSHRTPGTSPGELFF,TGTGCCAGCAGTCACCGAACCCCCGGGACTAGCCCCGGGGAGCTGTTTTTT
-,-,TRBJ1-5,TRBV18,CASSSDGNQPQHF,TGTGCCAGCTCATCGGACGGAAATCAGCCCCAGCATTTT
once,-,TRBJ1-1,TRBV20-1,CSASQGDTEAFF,TGCAGTGCTAGTCAGGGAGACACTGAAGCTTTCTTT
-,-,TRBJ2-5,TRBV28,CASRSDGPVYQETQYF,TGTGCCAGCAGGTCGGACGGTCCGGTTTATCAAGAGACCCAGTACTTC
once,-,TRBJ2-7,TRBV27,CASSPARGSTYEQYF,TGTGCCAGCAGCCCCGCCCGGGGGTCAACCTACGAGCAGTACTTC
-,TRBD2,TRBJ2-7,TRBV30,CACTWSGGEQYF,TGTGCCTGTACCTGGTCGGGGGGCGAGCAGTACTTC
-,-,TRBJ1-1,TRBV11-2,CASSLEDYTEAFF,TGTGCCAGCAGCTTAGAAGACTACACTGAAGCTTTCTTT
few,TRBD2,TRBJ2-5,TRBV7-9,CASSFGGEETQYF,TGTGCCAGCAGCTTTGGGGGGGAAGAGACCCAGTACTTC
once,-,TRBJ2-5,TRBV5-1,CASSLYQETQYF,TGCGCCAGCAGCTTATATCAAGAGACCCAGTACTTC
few,TRBD1,TRBJ1-1,TRBV6-2/TRBV6-3,CASSYQGVNTEAFF,TGTGCCAGCAGTTACCAGGGGGTGAACACTGAAGCTTTCTTT
once,TRBD1,TRBJ2-2,TRBV27,CASSLLWTGSTGELFF,TGTGCCAGCAGTTTATTATGGACAGGGTCCACCGGGGAGCTGTTTTTT
-,-,TRBJ2-7,TRBV15,CATSRDRGMSGEQYF,TGTGCCACCAGCAGAGATCGGGGTATGTCGGGCGAGCAGTACTTC